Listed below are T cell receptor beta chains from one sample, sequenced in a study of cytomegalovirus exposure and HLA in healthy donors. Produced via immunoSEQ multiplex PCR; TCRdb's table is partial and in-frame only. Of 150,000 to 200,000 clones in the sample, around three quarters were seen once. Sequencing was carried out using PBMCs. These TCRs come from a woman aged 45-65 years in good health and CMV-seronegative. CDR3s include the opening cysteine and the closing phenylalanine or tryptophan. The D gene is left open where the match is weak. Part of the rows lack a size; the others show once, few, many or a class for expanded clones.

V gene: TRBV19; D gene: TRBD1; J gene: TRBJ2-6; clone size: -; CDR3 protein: CASRAGTGRSGANVLTF; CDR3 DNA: TGTGCCAGTAGGGCCGGGACAGGTCGATCTGGGGCCAACGTCCTGACTTTC
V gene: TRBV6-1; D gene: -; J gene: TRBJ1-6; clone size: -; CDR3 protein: CASREMAGLLINSPLHF; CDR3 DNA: TGTGCCAGCAGGGAAATGGCCGGACTGCTGATTAATTCCCCCCTCCACTTT
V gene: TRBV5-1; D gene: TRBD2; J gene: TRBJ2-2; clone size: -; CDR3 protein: CASSSGLAGANTGELFF; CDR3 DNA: TGCGCCAGCAGCTCGGGACTAGCGGGAGCGAACACCGGGGAGCTGTTTTTT
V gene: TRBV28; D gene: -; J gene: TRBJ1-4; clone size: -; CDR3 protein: CASNGGLEKLFF; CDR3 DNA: TGTGCCAGCAATGGGGGACTGGAAAAACTGTTTTTT
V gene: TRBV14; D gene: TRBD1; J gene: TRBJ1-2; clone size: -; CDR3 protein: CASSGKGQGAYGYTF; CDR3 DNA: TGTGCCAGCAGCGGGAAGGGACAGGGGGCATATGGCTACACCTTC
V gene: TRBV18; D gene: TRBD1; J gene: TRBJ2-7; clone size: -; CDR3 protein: CASSRDRETYEQYF; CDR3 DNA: TGTGCCAGCTCGCGGGACAGGGAAACCTACGAGCAGTACTTC
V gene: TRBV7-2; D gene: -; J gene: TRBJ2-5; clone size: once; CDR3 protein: CASSLVGRETQYF; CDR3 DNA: TGTGCCAGCAGCTTAGTCGGTCGTGAGACCCAGTACTTC
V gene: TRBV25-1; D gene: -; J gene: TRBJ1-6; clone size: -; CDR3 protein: CASSERTVRKRNSPLHF; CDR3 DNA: TGTGCCAGCAGTGAACGGACAGTTAGAAAACGGAATTCACCCCTCCACTTT
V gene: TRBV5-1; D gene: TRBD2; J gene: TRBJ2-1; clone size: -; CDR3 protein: CASSEGTSGHNEQFF; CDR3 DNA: TGCGCCAGCAGCGAAGGGACTAGCGGACACAATGAGCAGTTCTTC
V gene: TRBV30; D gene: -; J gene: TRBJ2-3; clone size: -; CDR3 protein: CASHSGNLVSDTQYF; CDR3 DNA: TGTGCCTCTCATTCGGGGAACCTAGTGTCAGATACGCAGTATTTT
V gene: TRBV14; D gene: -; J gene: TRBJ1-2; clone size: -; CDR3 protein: CASRGGGYGYTF; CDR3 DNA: TGTGCCAGCAGGGGGGGAGGCTATGGCTACACCTTC
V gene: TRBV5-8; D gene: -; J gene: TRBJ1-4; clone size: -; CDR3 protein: CASSLWRVDEKLFF; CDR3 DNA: TGTGCCAGCAGCTTGTGGCGGGTCGATGAAAAACTGTTTTTT
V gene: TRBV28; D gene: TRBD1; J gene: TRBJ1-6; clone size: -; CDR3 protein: CASRTRDRDNSPLHF; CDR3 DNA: TGTGCCAGCAGAACCCGGGACAGGGATAATTCACCCCTCCACTTT
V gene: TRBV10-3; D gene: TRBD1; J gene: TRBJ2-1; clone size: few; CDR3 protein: CAIRAVTGGNEQFF; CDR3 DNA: TGTGCCATCCGTGCGGTTACAGGGGGCAATGAGCAGTTCTTC
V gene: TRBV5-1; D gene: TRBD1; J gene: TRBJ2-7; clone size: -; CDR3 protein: CASSLRGQDYEQYF; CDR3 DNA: TGCGCCAGCAGCTTGAGGGGACAGGACTACGAGCAGTACTTC
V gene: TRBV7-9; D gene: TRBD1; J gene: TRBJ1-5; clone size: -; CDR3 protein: CASSGQGDQPQHF; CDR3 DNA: TGTGCCAGCAGCGGACAGGGAGATCAGCCCCAGCATTTT
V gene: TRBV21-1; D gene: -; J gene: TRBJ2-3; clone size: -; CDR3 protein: CASSTQAGGSTDTQYF; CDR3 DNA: TGTGCCAGCAGCACCCAAGCGGGGGGCAGCACAGATACGCAGTATTTT
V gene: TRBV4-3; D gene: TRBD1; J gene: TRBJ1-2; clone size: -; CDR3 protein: CASSQDSGPDRVGGYTF; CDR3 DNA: TGCGCCAGCAGCCAAGACAGCGGGCCCGACAGGGTCGGTGGCTACACCTTC
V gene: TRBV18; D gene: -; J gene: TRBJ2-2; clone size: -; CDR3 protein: CASSPESFPGELFF; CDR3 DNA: TGTGCCAGCTCACCAGAGTCTTTCCCCGGGGAGCTGTTTTTT
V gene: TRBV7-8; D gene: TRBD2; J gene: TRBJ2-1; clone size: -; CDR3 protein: CASSLGPVAGGVGEQFF; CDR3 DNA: TGTGCCAGCAGCTTAGGACCCGTAGCGGGAGGGGTGGGGGAGCAGTTCTTC
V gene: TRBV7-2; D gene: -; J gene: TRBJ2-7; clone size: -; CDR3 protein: CASSLEGLPYEQYF; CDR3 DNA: TGTGCCAGCAGCTTAGAAGGACTACCGTACGAGCAGTACTTC
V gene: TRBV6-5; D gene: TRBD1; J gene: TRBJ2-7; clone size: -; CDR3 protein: CASSLGTGSHEQYF; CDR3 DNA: TGTGCCAGCAGTCTCGGGACAGGGAGCCACGAGCAGTACTTC
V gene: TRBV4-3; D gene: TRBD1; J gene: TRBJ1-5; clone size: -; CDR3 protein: CASSPTPQGARQPQHF; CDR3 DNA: TGCGCCAGCAGCCCCACTCCACAGGGGGCTCGTCAGCCCCAGCATTTT
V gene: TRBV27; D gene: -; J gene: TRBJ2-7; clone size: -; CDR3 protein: CASGLLGEQYF; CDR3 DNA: TGTGCCAGCGGATTGCTAGGAGAGCAGTACTTC